The present TCR beta chain was sequenced within a study of regulatory T cells in long-lasting Graves disease (TCRdb year 2021). For context, the study as a whole: Persistent Graves' disease was defined as persistently positive TSH receptor autoantibodies together with antithyroid drug treatment for over 5 years. This study used TCR sequencing and RNA sequencing of peripheral blood to compare persistent Graves' disease patients against newly diagnosed Graves' disease patients. The study was registered as a clinical trial and conducted in China. A total of some 35 samples underwent TCR sequencing, from 13 patients with persistent Graves' disease and approximately 20 patients with newly diagnosed Graves' disease. Persistent Graves' disease patients in the clinical cohort had taken antithyroid drugs for 9 to 11 years on average.

The library came from multiplex PCR. TCRdb names Illumina HiSeq 4000 as the instrument used. CDR3 regions were amplified by Arm-PCR with iRepertoire HTBI primers to construct TCR beta libraries. Before sequencing, the PCR products went through gel purification. In the authors' own workflow: Gene usage analysis of CDR3 amino acid clonotypes relied on the approximately 60 TRBV and 14 TRBJ segments identified across samples. Filtered high-quality paired reads were merged into contigs using COPE and FqMerger. Contigs were aligned with BLAST to IMGT TRBV, TRBD and TRBJ reference genes, and CDR3 was defined per IMGT. Highly expanded clones were defined as clonotypes with a frequency above 0.1%. Shannon entropy was used to measure repertoire diversity, and the Gini coefficient was used to measure V-J evenness. Public clonotypes were defined as clonotypes shared by more than one individual. TCRdb redid the processing of the public reads, applying fastp at Q25 and MiXCR, and retained in-frame beta chains. Every distinct CDR3 protein forms one entry, paired with its most common genes and DNA. TCRdb's processing, not the authors', yielded these V and J calls. Across this sample there are fewer than 450,000 distinct CDR3 sequences, with less than 25% seen only once. Around 21% of the sample is in the top ten clones.

The sample's time point label, decoded: persistent/refractory GD, antithyroid drugs over 5 years with positive TRAb. For both TCR sequencing and RNA sequencing, RNA was extracted from PBMCs in TRIzol. The diagnosis of Graves' disease followed American Thyroid Association guidelines. The patients came from an endocrinology department in Xi'an, China. From each patient, nine milliliters of peripheral blood was collected into an EDTA anticoagulant tube. PBMCs were isolated by Ficoll Paque Plus density gradient separation without further T cell sorting. An Agilent 2100 Bioanalyzer and agarose gel were used to check RNA quality, and a NanoDrop 2000 was used to measure RNA concentration. On this clonotype: Its antigen is currently not known. Base quality data are lacking; no much larger clone is found one base away.

From the germline V gene, CDR1 is SNHLY and CDR2 is FYNNEI. The junction shows trimming of 8 bases on V and 2 bases on J, plus 7 bases between the germline ends. Measured from the cysteine to the phenylalanine, the CDR3 is 11 residues long. Just the 33-base CDR3 DNA is kept, in frame starting at base 1. Overall results and qualifications from the work: The authors noted that the small sample size was a limitation that may lower accuracy. Only the TCR beta chain was sequenced and analyzed. TRBV28, TRBJ1-2 and TRBJ2-5 were preferentially used in persistent disease, while TRBV20-1 and TRBJ2-1 were favored in newly diagnosed disease. Persistent Graves' disease patients showed lower TCR Shannon entropy and fewer highly expanded clones than newly diagnosed patients, suggesting clonal expansion. The study examined only peripheral blood because the primary lesion, thyroid tissue, could not be accessed. More public clonotypes were shared among persistent patients (more than 2,500) than among newly diagnosed patients (966).

The material sequenced was peripheral blood mononuclear cells (PBMCs), taken when the disease was refractory, from a patient treated with antithyroid drugs. The TCR sequence derives from a female donor with Graves disease. The V and J genes are TRBV2 and TRBJ2-7; the D gene lacks a confident call. The DNA sequence reads TGTGCCAGCGGGTATACCTACGAGCAGTACTTC. This codes for CASGYTYEQYF.